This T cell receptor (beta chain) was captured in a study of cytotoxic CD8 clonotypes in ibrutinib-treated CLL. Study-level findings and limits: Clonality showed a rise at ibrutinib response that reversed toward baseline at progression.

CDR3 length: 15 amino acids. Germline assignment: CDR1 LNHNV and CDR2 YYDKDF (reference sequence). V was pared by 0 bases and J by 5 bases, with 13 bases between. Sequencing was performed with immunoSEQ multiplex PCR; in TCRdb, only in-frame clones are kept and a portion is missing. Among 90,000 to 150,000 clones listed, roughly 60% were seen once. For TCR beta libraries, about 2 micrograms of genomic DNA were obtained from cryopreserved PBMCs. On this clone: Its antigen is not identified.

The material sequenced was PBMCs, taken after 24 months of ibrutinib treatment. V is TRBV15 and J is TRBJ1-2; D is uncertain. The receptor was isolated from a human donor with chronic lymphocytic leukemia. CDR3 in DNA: TGTGCCACCAGCAGAGATCCTGGGGTAGGGTATGGCTACACCTTC. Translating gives CATSRDPGVGYGYTF.